A single sample is the source of the 20 T cell receptor beta chains below, sequenced in a study of cytomegalovirus exposure and HLA in healthy donors (TCRdb year 2017). Preparation of the library involved the immunoSEQ multiplex PCR assay. The multiplex PCR relied on a mix of 60 forward primers for TCR Vbeta segments and 13 reverse primers for TCR Jbeta segments. In its TCRdb copy, this immuneACCESS table keeps in-frame sequences only and misses some clones. Where compared with another copy, unresolved V genes explain less than half of these, and the others have no known cause. The sample data list about 110,000 clones, and 73% of these were observed just once. The ten most abundant clones make up approximately 8.4% of the sample. The sequencing input was PBMCs. The receptors were sampled from a man aged 35 to 55 in good health and CMV-seronegative.

The gene calls are TRBV18 and TRBJ2-2, with TRBD2 matching 7 bases. CDR3 size: 15 residues. CDR1 and CDR2 from the germline V gene are KGHSH and LQKENI. Germline trimming cut 3 bases from V and 3 bases from J; bases unmatched to any gene: 4. CDR3 DNA: TGTGCCAGCTCACCCGGCGGGGGTGACACCGGGGAGCTGTTTTTT. It encodes CASSPGGGDTGELFF.

The rearrangement joins TRBV2 to TRBJ2-5, with D possibly matching TRBD1 (5 bases). The CDR3 consists of 11 residues. The V gene lost 6 bases and the J gene lost 5 bases, with 7 bases spanning the gap. Per the germline V gene, CDR1 is SNHLY and CDR2 is FYNNEI. The CDR3 here is CASRGLETQYF. The DNA of the CDR3 is TGTGCCAGCAGGGGGCTGGAGACCCAGTACTTC.

The V and J genes are TRBV7-9 and TRBJ1-1; possibly TRBD1 for D (5 bases). The CDR3 covers 15 residues. Trimming removed 5 bases from V and 5 bases from J, with 18 bases in between. Germline CDR1 reads SEHNR; CDR2 reads FQNEAQ (reference sequence). CDR3 sequence reads: CASSPVTPRGTEAFF. In nucleotides, the CDR3 is TGTGCCAGCAGCCCCGTGACACCCCGGGGGACTGAAGCTTTCTTT.

This chain uses TRBV5-6 with TRBJ2-7; no definite D call. This CDR3 has 12 residues. Trimming removed 0 bases at V and 3 bases at J, with 4 bases between. The germline gives CDR1 SGHDT, CDR2 YYEEEE. The CDR3 coding sequence is TGTGCCAGCAGCTTGGCCCTCTACGAGCAGTACTTC. It is translated as CASSLALYEQYF.

This clone was detected only once. The V and J genes are TRBV5-1 and TRBJ2-2, with 9 nucleotides matching TRBD1. The CDR3 length is 17 residues. From germline, CDR1 is SGHRS and CDR2 YFSETQ. With V trimmed by 4 bases and J by 1 base, 8 bases remained unmatched. In nucleotides, the CDR3 is TGCGCCAGCAGCCTGTCAACGACAGGGGGGAACACCGGGGAGCTGTTTTTT. This sequence encodes CASSLSTTGGNTGELFF.

This chain connects TRBV5-1 to TRBJ2-7, with D tentatively TRBD2 (5 bases). V was trimmed by 5 bases and J by 7 bases, leaving 13 bases between them. The germline CDR1 and CDR2 sequences are SGHRS and YFSETQ. The CDR3 loop spans 12 amino acids. The CDR3 region has the DNA TGCGCCAGCAGACGGGGTATTGAGGAGCAGTACTTC. Its translation is CASRRGIEEQYF. Filled out from reference TRBV5-1 and TRBJ2-7, the complete variable domain reads KAGVTQTPRYLIKTRGQQVTLSCSPISGHRSVSWYQQTPGQGLQFLFEYFSETQRNKGNFPGRFSGRQFSNSRSEMNVSTLELGDSALYLCASRRGIEEQYFGPGTRLTVT.

The CDR3 region has the DNA TGTGCCAGCAGCGCTACAGGGTTGAGCAATCAGCCCCAGCATTTT. Translated: CASSATGLSNQPQHF. The chain recombines TRBV9 with TRBJ1-5; D might be TRBD1 (6 bases). The CDR3 consists of 15 residues. The germline V and J ends were trimmed by 3 bases and 1 base, with 11 bases remaining between them. CDR1 SGDLS and CDR2 YYNGEE come from the germline V gene.

This chain connects TRBV14 to TRBJ2-3; 13 bases are a match to TRBD2. J was trimmed by 2 bases and V by 0 bases; bases with no gene match: 2. Germline V gives CDR1 SGHDN, CDR2 FVKESK. This CDR3 is built from 17 residues. DNA for the CDR3: TGTGCCAGCAGCCAAGAGACTAGCGGGGGGCCCACAGATACGCAGTATTTT. Translation gives CASSQETSGGPTDTQYF.

The rearrangement joins TRBV29-1 to TRBJ1-2, with D perhaps TRBD1 (6 bases). Trimming removed 7 bases from V and 5 bases from J, with 17 bases in between. The length of the CDR3 is 13 residues. CDR1 is SQVTM and CDR2 is ANQGSEA in the germline V gene. The CDR3 DNA follows: TGCAGCGCTGGAGGCGGCGGACAGTATGGCTACACCTTC. This codes for CSAGGGGQYGYTF.

The genes are TRBV4-1 and TRBJ1-6; tentatively, D is TRBD1 (6 bases). Looked up from germline, CDR1 is MGHRA and CDR2 is YSYEKL. V was trimmed by 0 bases and J by 0 bases, leaving 12 bases between them. The CDR3 loop spans 18 amino acids. For the CDR3, the DNA is TGCGCCAGCAGCCAAGATCCTCCACAGGGCTCCTATAATTCACCCCTCCACTTT. Its translation is CASSQDPPQGSYNSPLHF.

The chain uses TRBV28 and TRBJ1-6; 9 nucleotides line up with TRBD1. V dropped 4 bases and J dropped 7; count of bases not matched to a gene: 11. Germline V CDR1 and CDR2: MDHEN, SYDVKM. The CDR3 covers 17 residues. The CDR3 DNA is TGTGCCAGCAGTTCCCCGGTTGGGACAGGGCTAAATTCACCCCTCCACTTT. Encoded protein: CASSSPVGTGLNSPLHF.

The chain uses TRBV10-2 and TRBJ2-3, with 11 bases that match TRBD2. The V and J ends lost 6 bases and 1 base, in that order; junction bases with no gene match: 3. The CDR3 covers 15 residues. The germline gives CDR1 WSHSY, CDR2 SAAADI. DNA of the CDR3: TGCGCCAGCAGAGAACTAGCGGGGGGCACAGATACGCAGTATTTT. Protein sequence: CASRELAGGTDTQYF.

Worth noting for this clone: The junction departs from the called germline gene at one end, perhaps through a read error. The V and J genes are TRBV6-1 and TRBJ2-5, with D maybe TRBD2 (5 bases). The germline V gene has CDR1 MNHNS and CDR2 SASEGT. The CDR3 loop spans 11 amino acids. The CDR3 DNA sequence: TGTGCCAGCAGTGAAGACAACCCCGGGGACTTC. Amino acid sequence: CASSEDNPGDF.

The chain uses TRBV5-4 and TRBJ2-2, with 7 bases matching TRBD1. Germline V gene sequence: CDR1 SGHNT, CDR2 YYREEE (reference sequence). The V and J ends lost 3 bases and 1 base, in that order; junction bases with no gene match: 3. The CDR3 totals 15 residues. CDR3 nucleotide sequence: TGTGCCAGCAGCTACCGGGACAGGAACACCGGGGAGCTGTTTTTT. This codes for CASSYRDRNTGELFF.

Concerning this clone itself: A junction end diverges from the germline sequence, so it may reflect a read error. Written as DNA, the CDR3 is TGTGCCAGCAGCGACTCAAGAGGGGTTGGGACAGTCTATGGCTACCCCTTC. Translated, it gives CASSDSRGVGTVYGYPF. This chain links TRBV5-6 with TRBJ1-2, with 7 nucleotides matching TRBD1. Germline assignment: CDR1 SGHDT and CDR2 YYEEEE. The CDR3 consists of 17 residues.

The rearrangement joins TRBV28 to TRBJ2-7; no definite D call. The CDR3 covers 10 residues. Trimming removed 6 bases from V and 9 bases from J, with 9 bases in between. Germline CDR1 is MDHEN and CDR2 is SYDVKM. The CDR3, as DNA: TGTGCCAGCAGCCCTGACTCGCAGTACTTC. Protein product: CASSPDSQYF.

The chain links TRBV4-1 to TRBJ1-5; D unclear. Germline V gives CDR1 MGHRA, CDR2 YSYEKL. V gave up 2 bases and J gave up 8 bases, with 19 bases separating them. The CDR3 is made up of 16 amino acids. CDR3 DNA sequence: TGCGCCAGCAGCCAACCGTTTGCGGGATCCGGAGAGCCCCAGCATTTT. This translates into CASSQPFAGSGEPQHF.

V usage is TRBV4-2 and J usage is TRBJ2-2, with 9 bases fitting TRBD2. V was pared by 6 bases and J by 6 bases, with 8 bases of the junction left unmatched. This CDR3 region has 15 residues. Germline assignment: CDR1 LGHNA and CDR2 YNFKEQ. The CDR3 protein is CASSYSGGYPGELFF. The CDR3 nucleotides read TGTGCCAGCAGTTATAGCGGGGGATACCCCGGGGAGCTGTTTTTT.

The rearrangement links TRBV7-3 to TRBJ1-1, with D uncertain. The CDR3 length is 14 residues. V was pared by 2 bases and J by 3 bases, with 10 bases between. CDR1 SGHTA and CDR2 FQGTGA come from the germline V gene. The CDR3 coding sequence is TGTGCCAGCAGCTTATCCGGGTGGGACACTGAAGCTTTCTTT. It encodes CASSLSGWDTEAFF.

V gene TRBV9 combines with J gene TRBJ2-3; 8 nucleotides align to TRBD2. The V gene's germline CDR1 is SGDLS and CDR2 YYNGEE. The CDR3 spans 15 residues. The junction had 2 bases not matched to a gene; V was cut back by 2 bases and J by 0 bases. The CDR3 spells CASSVSGGSTDTQYF. CDR3 in DNA: TGTGCCAGCAGCGTTTCGGGGGGGAGCACAGATACGCAGTATTTT.